This T cell receptor (beta chain) was found in a study of PD-L1 blockade in urothelial cancer. TCRdb's table, derived via immunoSEQ multiplex PCR, lists solely in-frame clones and lacks some. This sample carries some 20,000 clones, approximately 86% of them seen once, and the ten largest clones take about 3.8%. Germline loops: CDR1 MNHEY, CDR2 SMNVEV (reference sequence). The CDR3 contains 16 residues. The V and J ends lost 0 bases and 0 bases respectively, with 9 bases between them. The TCR sequence derives from a man aged 50-59 years with urothelial cancer. The chain uses TRBV27 and TRBJ2-4; D is uncertain. The specimen comprised PBMCs, sampled around atezolizumab (anti-PD-L1) treatment. The CDR3 protein is CASSLSKRLAKNIQYF. The CDR3 DNA follows: TGTGCCAGCAGTTTATCTAAGAGGTTAGCCAAAAACATTCAGTACTTC.